This TCR beta chain was identified in a study of T cell responses to AZD1222 COVID-19 vaccine. Assay used: immunoSEQ multiplex PCR; TCRdb lists only in-frame clones, some missing. This repertoire shows 150,000 to 200,000 clones, 70% to 90% found once; its top ten account for 3.5% to 5.5%. The CDR3 sequence is 14 residues long. CDR1 is WNHNN, CDR2 SYGVQD, per germline (reference sequence). V dropped 3 bases and J dropped 1 base, with 9 bases sitting between them. As regards this clone: Its antigen is unknown.

Whole-study results and caveats: In a largely white British group with more females than males, clonal diversity was possibly underestimated. No repertoire was sampled before or during the peak T cell response, only after it. Unmutated variant regions are reportedly the target of nearly half of TCRs that are spike-specific.

The clonotype was recovered from an adult who received the MenACWY meningococcal vaccine as a control. V and J are TRBV10-1 and TRBJ1-1; a possible D gene is TRBD1 (5 bases). Sequenced here: peripheral blood, sampled 28 days after the second dose of the MenACWY control vaccine. The CDR3 nucleotides read TGCGCCAGCAGTGATGCAGGGAAGAACACTGAAGCTTTCTTT. It encodes CASSDAGKNTEAFF.